The 23 T cell receptor beta chains in this list originate from one sample, sequenced in a study of cytomegalovirus exposure and HLA in healthy donors. With 60 Vbeta and 13 Jbeta primers, the PCR was carried out. TCRdb keeps only in-frame clones here, not all; method: immunoSEQ multiplex PCR. The sample contains about 210,000 clones, 70% to 80% of which appear only once. Material for sequencing was PBMCs. All receptors come from a male donor in good health and CMV-seropositive.

The chain has TRBV13 and TRBJ2-3, with D perhaps TRBD1 (7 bases). This CDR3 has 19 amino acids. The germline CDR1 and CDR2 sequences are PRHDT and FYEKMQ (reference sequence). V shed 2 bases and J shed 3 bases, with 24 bases lying between them. DNA of the CDR3: TGTGCCAGCAGCTTATACCCTGTGACTCGGAGGGGGCTAACAGATACGCAGTATTTT. Translation: CASSLYPVTRRGLTDTQYF.

This clone came up a few times. The CDR3 reads CASSFQGGGGGYTF. The CDR3 nucleotides are TGTGCCAGCAGCTTCCAGGGTGGCGGGGGTGGCTACACCTTC. This chain uses TRBV5-4 with TRBJ1-2; D perhaps matches TRBD1 (5 bases). Germline V lookup: CDR1 SGHNT, CDR2 YYREEE (reference sequence). The V gene lost 2 bases and the J gene lost 7 bases, with 15 bases spanning the gap. The CDR3 extends over 14 amino acids.

This rearrangement joins TRBV6-5 to TRBJ1-5, with D hard to call. The CDR3 totals 14 residues. Germline V gene lookup returns CDR1 MNHEY and CDR2 SVGAGI. Trimming pared 6 bases from V and 5 bases from J, leaving 14 bases between. Here the CDR3 reads CASSIDTSDQPQHF. The CDR3 bases are TGTGCCAGCAGCATTGACACGTCTGATCAGCCCCAGCATTTT.

The chain couples TRBV28 to TRBJ2-5, with 7 bases identical to TRBD1. This CDR3 comprises 15 residues. Losses at the gene ends were 1 base for V and 0 bases for J; bases not matched to a gene: 2. Germline CDR1 MDHEN, CDR2 SYDVKM. CDR3 region: CASSLFDRDQETQYF. CDR3 nucleotides: TGTGCCAGCAGTTTATTCGACAGGGACCAAGAGACCCAGTACTTC.

The table lists this clone with a few counts. The V and J genes are TRBV5-6 and TRBJ1-2; D ambiguous. V shed 0 bases and J shed 6 bases, with 12 bases lying between them. This CDR3 is built from 14 residues. Germline V lookup: CDR1 SGHDT, CDR2 YYEEEE. The CDR3 region has the DNA TGTGCCAGCAGCTTGGATTGGACTTTTAATGGCTACACCTTC. This translates into CASSLDWTFNGYTF. The whole variable domain, filled in from reference TRBV5-6 and TRBJ1-2, reads DAGVTQSPTHLIKTRGQQVTLRCSPKSGHDTVSWYQQALGQGPQFIFQYYEEEERQRGNFPDRFSGHQFPNYSSELNVNALLLGDSALYLCASSLDWTFNGYTFGSGTRLTVV.

V gene TRBV18 combines with J gene TRBJ1-1, with 7 positions matching TRBD1. The CDR3 length is 16 residues. V lost 3 bases and J lost 0; bases outside the gene matches: 7. Germline-derived CDR1 and CDR2 are KGHSH and LQKENI. The CDR3 is CASSPTQGSMNTEAFF. CDR3 DNA: TGTGCCAGCTCACCCACACAGGGGTCCATGAACACTGAAGCTTTCTTT.

The chain carries TRBV5-1 and TRBJ2-2, with D uncertain. The germline CDR1 and CDR2 sequences are SGHRS and YFSETQ. The V end lost 0 bases, the J end lost 8 bases, and 5 bases lay between the germline ends. This CDR3 is built from 12 residues. In DNA form, the CDR3 reads TGCGCCAGCAGCTTGGAGAGGGGGGAGCTGTTTTTT. It yields the protein CASSLERGELFF.

This clone was found once. This chain links TRBV30 with TRBJ2-3, with a possible D match to TRBD2 (6 bases). CDR3 length: 13 residues. Germline loops: CDR1 GTSNPN, CDR2 SVGIG (reference sequence). V dropped 1 base and J dropped 5 bases, with 10 bases sitting between them. CDR3 sequence reads: CAWSGGNGDTQYF. The CDR3 DNA sequence: TGTGCCTGGAGTGGCGGGAATGGAGATACGCAGTATTTT.

CDR3 sequence reads: CASSRGGQGRGDTQYF. CDR3 in DNA: TGTGCCAGCAGCCGGGGAGGACAGGGGCGAGGAGATACGCAGTATTTT. This rearrangement joins TRBV7-2 to TRBJ2-3; 9 nucleotides align to TRBD1. V dropped 5 bases and J dropped 5; count of bases not matched to a gene: 11. The CDR3 runs 16 residues. CDR1 is SGHTA, CDR2 FQGNSA, per germline.

This clone showed up just a few times. V and J are TRBV29-1 and TRBJ2-7; a possible D gene is TRBD2 (5 bases). The CDR3 covers 10 residues. Deletions cut 5 bases from V and 5 bases from J, with 7 bases between. CDR1 is SQVTM, CDR2 ANQGSEA, per germline. The CDR3 region has the DNA TGCAGCGTTATCGGGGACGAGCAGTACTTC. The encoded protein is CSVIGDEQYF.

V gene TRBV6-1 combines with J gene TRBJ2-7; TRBD2 might be the D (6 bases). This CDR3 has 14 amino acids. Germline lookup yields CDR1 MNHNS and CDR2 SASEGT. The V end was cut by 3 bases, the J end by 3 bases, with 12 bases between. This CDR3 is CASSERDRIYEQYF. The CDR3 nucleotides read TGTGCCAGCAGTGAGCGGGACCGAATCTACGAGCAGTACTTC.

The chain recombines TRBV9 with TRBJ2-7; TRBD1 is a possible D gene (6 bases). Germline-derived CDR1 and CDR2 are SGDLS and YYNGEE. V lost 0 bases, J lost 5 bases, and 15 bases lay in between. This CDR3 has 15 amino acids. CDR3 coding DNA: TGTGCCAGCAGCGTAGACCAGGGGTCCCCTCACGAGCAGTACTTC. Amino acids: CASSVDQGSPHEQYF.

The rearrangement joins TRBV15 to TRBJ2-3; 11 bases are a match to TRBD2. The CDR3 runs 15 residues. The junction had 5 bases not matched to a gene; V was cut back by 9 bases and J by 0 bases. The germline CDR1 and CDR2 sequences are LNHNV and YYDKDF (reference sequence). CDR3 amino acids: CATKRTSGSTDTQYF. The CDR3 DNA reads as TGTGCCACAAAGAGGACTAGCGGGAGCACAGATACGCAGTATTTT.

The rearrangement links TRBV6-6 to TRBJ1-1; 9 bases are a match to TRBD1. CDR1 is MNHNY and CDR2 is SVGAGI in the germline V gene (reference sequence). This CDR3 contains 13 residues. V lost 2 bases to trimming and J lost 8 bases; unmatched junction nucleotides: 3. The CDR3 loop is CASSYGQGLEAFF. The CDR3 region has the DNA TGTGCCAGCAGTTACGGACAGGGGCTCGAAGCTTTCTTT.

The V and J genes are TRBV27 and TRBJ2-7, with D perhaps matching TRBD2 (6 bases). V lost 4 bases, J lost 5 bases, and 15 bases lay in between. Germline lookup yields CDR1 MNHEY and CDR2 SMNVEV (reference sequence). The CDR3 runs to 14 residues. CDR3 region: CASSSPRDNDEQYF. The CDR3 DNA follows: TGTGCCAGCAGTTCACCGCGGGATAACGACGAGCAGTACTTC.

Only a few counts were recorded for this clone. V gene TRBV7-9 combines with J gene TRBJ1-1; D unresolved. The V gene lost 5 bases and the J gene lost 1 base, with 8 bases spanning the gap. Germline V gives CDR1 SEHNR, CDR2 FQNEAQ (reference sequence). The CDR3 spans 13 residues. For the CDR3, the DNA is TGTGCCAGCAGCCCGCGACAGAACACTGAAGCTTTCTTT. Translated: CASSPRQNTEAFF.

The chain couples TRBV9 to TRBJ1-1; tentative D call: TRBD1 (6 bases). This CDR3 is built from 13 residues. The V gene lost 3 bases and the J gene lost 5 bases, with 11 bases spanning the gap. Germline-derived CDR1 and CDR2 are SGDLS and YYNGEE. The CDR3 protein is CASSGGGRTEAFF. The CDR3 DNA follows: TGTGCCAGCAGCGGGGGGGGGCGGACTGAAGCTTTCTTT.

The chain recombines TRBV9 with TRBJ2-1; no reliable D call. V lost 0 bases to trimming and J lost 0 bases, with 7 bases between them. The length of the CDR3 is 15 residues. The V gene's germline CDR1 is SGDLS and CDR2 YYNGEE. The CDR3: CASSVDEFSYNEQFF. CDR3 coding DNA: TGTGCCAGCAGCGTAGATGAGTTCTCCTACAATGAGCAGTTCTTC.

This clone was found once. The chain combines TRBV18 with TRBJ2-7; the match to TRBD2 covers 11 bases. CDR3 length: 17 residues. Germline values: CDR1 KGHSH, CDR2 LQKENI. V lost 3 bases, J lost 2 bases, and 9 bases stayed unmatched. CDR3 loop: CASSPASGGPTPYEQYF. The DNA of the CDR3 is TGTGCCAGCTCACCTGCTAGCGGGGGGCCTACTCCCTACGAGCAGTACTTC.

The chain carries TRBV19 and TRBJ2-1, with TRBD1 as a possible D gene (6 bases). The CDR3 is 16 amino acids. V gave up 5 bases and J gave up 0 bases, with 14 bases separating them. Germline-derived CDR1 and CDR2 are LNHDA and SQIVND (reference sequence). The CDR3 DNA is TGTGCCAGTAGTTACAACAGGGAGAGCTCCTACAATGAGCAGTTCTTC. Its translation is CASSYNRESSYNEQFF.

A few counts support this clone. The chain has TRBV7-2 and TRBJ2-7; 8 bases agree with TRBD2. This CDR3 region has 14 residues. V shed 6 bases and J 4 bases; nucleotides not matched to a gene: 8. Per the germline V gene, CDR1 is SGHTA and CDR2 is FQGNSA. CDR3 amino acids: CASSSGLVSYEQYF. CDR3 nucleotides: TGTGCCAGCAGTTCGGGACTAGTTTCGTACGAGCAGTACTTC.

CDR3 residues: CASNRATQTDTQYF. The CDR3 coding sequence is TGTGCCAGTAACAGGGCTACACAAACAGATACGCAGTATTTT. The chain recombines TRBV19 with TRBJ2-3; D is perhaps TRBD1 (6 bases). Between the trimmed V and J ends, which lost 7 bases and 3 bases, there was a span of 14 bases. The germline gives CDR1 LNHDA, CDR2 SQIVND (reference sequence). This CDR3 spans 14 amino acids. Full variable domain (missing parts from reference TRBV19 and TRBJ2-3): DGGITQSPKYLFRKEGQNVTLSCEQNLNHDAMYWYRQDPGQGLRLIYYSQIVNDFQKGDIAEGYSVSREKKESFPLTVTSAQKNPTAFYLCASNRATQTDTQYFGPGTRLTVL.

J is TRBJ2-2 and V is TRBV9, with 7 bases lining up with TRBD2. With V trimmed by 4 bases and J by 1 base, 4 bases remained unmatched. There are 15 residues in the CDR3. Germline CDR1 is SGDLS and CDR2 is YYNGEE. The CDR3 DNA reads TGTGCCAGCAGCCGTGCGGGGGTGAACACCGGGGAGCTGTTTTTT. Residues: CASSRAGVNTGELFF.